This T cell receptor (beta chain) was obtained from a study of Ad26.COV2.S vaccination and SARS-CoV-2 variants. Points on this clone: Antigen: not known.

As for treatment: roughly 18 received Ad26.COV2.S at low or high dose, single or two shots; a few received placebo; per-sample allocation not given. The study sampled participants on day 63 after the first vaccine or placebo injection. The administered vaccine (an Ad26 vector) expressed Wuhan-strain SARS-CoV-2 spike. The ends lost 2 bases at V and 0 bases at J; junction bases unmatched: 3. The CDR3 loop spans 16 amino acids. CDR1 MRHNA and CDR2 SNTAGT come from the germline V gene. Sequencing used immunoSEQ multiplex PCR; TCRdb keeps in-frame clones, though not all of them. The profile covers more than 300,000 clones, with around 88% appearing a single time and under 6% taken by the ten largest. Findings and caveats of the study: Similar non-spike TCR breadth was observed in recipients of vaccine and of placebo.

The chain links TRBV6-4 to TRBJ2-1; 8 bases line up with TRBD2. The material was peripheral blood, obtained in a trial of Ad26.COV2.S vaccine versus placebo. This receptor was taken from a person aged 18 to 65 who received the Ad26.COV2.S COVID-19 vaccine or a placebo. The CDR3 here is CASSDAGTSSYNEQFF. The CDR3 nucleotides are TGTGCCAGCAGTGACGCCGGGACTAGCTCCTACAATGAGCAGTTCTTC.